This T cell receptor beta chain was captured by sequencing in a study of blood T cell repertoires in COVID-19. The method was immunoSEQ multiplex PCR; TCRdb's version includes in-frame clones alone and lacks a portion of them. This sample yields 85,000 to 130,000 clones, of which approximately 86% are seen a single time; 6.5% belongs to the top ten. The CDR3 loop spans 11 amino acids. With 4 bases removed from V and 3 bases from J, the gap between germline ends came to 5 bases. The germline V gene encodes CDR1 DFQATT and CDR2 SNEGSKA (reference sequence). The source material was peripheral blood. V and J are TRBV20-1 and TRBJ2-3; D is uncertain. The source is a woman aged 60-70 years with acute or convalescent COVID-19. Written as DNA, the CDR3 is TGCAGTGCTACGGTGACAGATACGCAGTATTTT. This codes for CSATVTDTQYF.